This TCR beta chain was found in a study of T cells in Graves' hyperthyroidism and ophthalmopathy. The germline V gene encodes CDR1 SGHRS and CDR2 YFSETQ. The length of the CDR3 is 14 residues. V was pared by 2 bases and J by 1 base, with 9 bases between. Regarding this clonotype: Its antigen is unknown.

Exclusion followed for patients with uncontrolled infection, other autoimmune disease, pregnancy or lactation. Diagnosis relied on clinical symptoms, serum thyroxine and TRAb, thyroid ultrasound and orbital computed tomography. Study-level results: Model predictions of ophthalmopathy came a median 6.5 months before onset. In the analysis, a 13 V-J model separated ophthalmopathy from stable hyperthyroidism.

RNA transcripts provided the source from which TCR beta CDR3 regions were amplified. Researchers ran a first-round RT-PCR on the TCR CDR3 using the HTBI primer set. TCRdb reprocessed the multiplex PCR reads via MiXCR and lists one record per CDR3 protein. The sample holds about half a million distinct CDR3 sequences, 20% seen once. The sample taken for sequencing was blood. The chain joins TRBV5-1 to TRBJ1-1, with TRBD1 as a possible D gene (5 bases). The source is a man aged 35-49 years with Graves' ophthalmopathy. CDR3 in amino acids: CASSFEGENTEAFF. The CDR3 DNA reads TGCGCCAGCAGCTTCGAAGGGGAGAACACTGAAGCTTTCTTT. Full variable domain (remainder filled in from reference TRBV5-1 and TRBJ1-1): KAGVTQTPRYLIKTRGQQVTLSCSPISGHRSVSWYQQTPGQGLQFLFEYFSETQRNKGNFPGRFSGRQFSNSRSEMNVSTLELGDSALYLCASSFEGENTEAFFGQGTRLTVV.